This entry is about one TCR beta chain. The antigen is unknown. The data are from a study of cytomegalovirus exposure and HLA in healthy donors. Study findings and constraints: Confirmation in vitro established that three CMV-associated chains were specific for CMV antigens.

PCR used 60 Vbeta primers and 13 Jbeta primers. Profiled with immunoSEQ multiplex PCR; TCRdb holds only in-frame clones, not every one. The sample has approximately 44,000 clones, roughly 60% seen once. The specimen was PBMCs. The sequence was collected from a human donor in good health.

The CDR3 nucleotides read TGTGCCAGCAGCACCGACCGGGACAGGGGGAATGAAAAACTGTTTTTT. Its protein is CASSTDRDRGNEKLFF. The chain uses TRBV5-8 and TRBJ1-4, with 11 bases aligning to TRBD1. V lost 4 bases and J lost 5; bases outside the gene matches: 7. The CDR3 spans 16 residues. In germline, CDR1 is SGHTS, CDR2 YDEGEE.